What follows are 10 T cell receptor beta chains derived from one specimen sequenced in a study of shared clonotypes between healthy human individuals. The table came from immunoSEQ multiplex PCR; TCRdb's copy has only in-frame clones and leaves some out. The repertoire holds about 120,000 clones, around 68% seen once, with about 23% in the top ten. The sequencing sample was made of memory CD8+ T cells sorted from blood. Subset denoted: CD45RO+ cells pooled with CCR7-negative TemRA cells. All receptors come from a young woman in good health.

This clone was counted a few times. The V gene is TRBV7-6, the J gene TRBJ1-1; a weak D match, TRBD1 (5 bases). Germline CDR1 reads SGHVS; CDR2 reads FNYEAQ. The germline V and J ends were trimmed by 4 bases and 3 bases, with 15 bases remaining between them. The CDR3 is 15 residues long. The CDR3 spells CASSSGHGGDTEAFF. The CDR3 DNA follows: TGTGCCAGCAGCTCCGGACACGGGGGGGACACTGAAGCTTTCTTT.

This clone appeared a single time. V and J are TRBV4-2 and TRBJ1-5; D uncertain. CDR1 is LGHNA, CDR2 YNFKEQ, per germline. The V end was cut by 0 bases, the J end by 9 bases, with 15 bases between. The CDR3 is 15 residues long. The CDR3 bases are TGTGCCAGCAGCCAAGAACGAGGCAAGCCATTGCCCCAGCATTTT. It codes for CASSQERGKPLPQHF.

This clone was observed a handful of times. The rearrangement uses TRBV9 and TRBJ2-7, with 7 bases identical to TRBD1. CDR1 and CDR2 (germline): SGDLS, YYNGEE. This CDR3 has 15 amino acids. The trim removed 0 bases at V and 2 bases at J, leaving 5 bases unmatched. This CDR3 is CASSVARDSPYEQYF. The DNA for the CDR3 is TGTGCCAGCAGCGTAGCCCGGGACAGCCCCTACGAGCAGTACTTC.

The gene calls are TRBV28 and TRBJ2-7; 9 nucleotides agree with TRBD2. The CDR3 runs to 15 residues. V shed 2 bases and J 5 bases; nucleotides not matched to a gene: 7. Per the germline V gene, CDR1 is MDHEN and CDR2 is SYDVKM. The CDR3 coding sequence is TGTGCCAGCAGTTTAGCGGGAGGGCCTTTTCACGAGCAGTACTTC. Translating it yields CASSLAGGPFHEQYF.

The chain recombines TRBV28 with TRBJ1-5, with D maybe TRBD1 (5 bases). The CDR3 runs to 14 residues. V was shortened by 3 bases and J by 6 bases, with 12 bases between the two germline ends. Germline V gives CDR1 MDHEN, CDR2 SYDVKM. CDR3 nucleotides: TGTGCCAGCAGTTTCGTTTGGGGGATTCAGCCCCAGCATTTT. It codes for CASSFVWGIQPQHF.

This clone appeared a few times. The rearrangement uses TRBV25-1 and TRBJ1-5; TRBD1 matches 7 bases. The V gene's germline CDR1 is MGHDK and CDR2 SYGVNS. This CDR3 has 14 residues. The V segment lost 3 bases and the J segment 5 bases; nucleotides outside the gene matches: 4. CDR3 sequence reads: CASSEGRGHQPQHF. The CDR3 region has the DNA TGTGCCAGCAGTGAGGGTAGGGGGCATCAGCCCCAGCATTTT.

This clone has more than one count but fewer than ten. A junction end diverges from the germline sequence, so it may reflect a read error. This chain uses TRBV29-1 with TRBJ1-2, with D uncertain. Germline V lookup: CDR1 SQVTM, CDR2 ANQGSEA. The CDR3 covers 12 residues. CDR3 bases: TGCACCGTTGAGGGCGGGAAGTATGGCTACACCTTC. Amino acids: CTVEGGKYGYTF.

The chain recombines TRBV13 with TRBJ2-5; 8 nucleotides match TRBD1. The CDR3 is made up of 18 amino acids. Germline CDR1 is PRHDT and CDR2 is FYEKMQ (reference sequence). Germline trimming cut 8 bases from V and 5 bases from J; bases unmatched to any gene: 22. The CDR3 nucleotides are TGTGCCAGCGCCATATCGGGACAGGCCTTAGGGGGGCGGGAGACCCAGTACTTC. This sequence encodes CASAISGQALGGRETQYF. The complete variable domain, with remaining parts taken from reference TRBV13 and TRBJ2-5, reads AAGVIQSPRHLIKEKRETATLKCYPIPRHDTVYWYQQGPGQDPQFLISFYEKMQSDKGSIPDRFSAQQFSDYHSELNMSSLELGDSALYFCASAISGQALGGRETQYFGPGTRLLVL.

The CDR3 loop reads CASNLSGAFEGPQHF. CDR3 bases: TGTGCCAGCAACCTCTCGGGGGCATTCGAAGGGCCCCAGCATTTT. The J gene is TRBJ1-5, the V gene TRBV28, with D maybe TRBD1 (6 bases). Trimming left V 7 bases short and J 9 bases short, with 22 bases between. This CDR3 spans 15 amino acids. Germline CDR1 reads MDHEN; CDR2 reads SYDVKM.

This clone occurred many times. The chain is built from TRBV9 and TRBJ2-7; no clear D. This CDR3 is built from 14 residues. Trimming took 4 bases from V and 2 from J, leaving 13 bases between them. Germline CDR1 SGDLS, CDR2 YYNGEE. The CDR3 protein is CASSMGIPPYEQYF. The CDR3 region has the DNA TGTGCCAGCAGCATGGGGATACCACCCTACGAGCAGTACTTC.